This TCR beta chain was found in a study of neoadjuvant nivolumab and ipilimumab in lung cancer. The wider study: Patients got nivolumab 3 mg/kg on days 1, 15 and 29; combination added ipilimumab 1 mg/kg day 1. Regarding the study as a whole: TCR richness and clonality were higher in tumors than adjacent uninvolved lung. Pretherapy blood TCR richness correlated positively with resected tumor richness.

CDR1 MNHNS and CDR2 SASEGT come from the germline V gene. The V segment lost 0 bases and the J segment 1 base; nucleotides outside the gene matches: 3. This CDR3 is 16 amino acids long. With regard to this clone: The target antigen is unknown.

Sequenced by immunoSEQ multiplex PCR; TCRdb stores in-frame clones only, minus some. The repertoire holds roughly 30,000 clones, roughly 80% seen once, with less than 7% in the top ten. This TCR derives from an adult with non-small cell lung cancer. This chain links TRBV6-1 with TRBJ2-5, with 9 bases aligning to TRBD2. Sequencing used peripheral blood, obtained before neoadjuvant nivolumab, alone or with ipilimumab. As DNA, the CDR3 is TGTGCCAGCAGTGAAGCGAGGCGGGGGGGCCAAGAGACCCAGTACTTC. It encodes CASSEARRGGQETQYF.